This T cell receptor beta chain was sequenced for a study of human T cells and chemical hapten exposure. This clonotype turned up a few times. Time point: patch test 3, about 24 weeks after DPC sensitization. The treatment is: therapeutic diphenylcyclopropenone sensitization with weekly scalp DPC. Before extraction, the whole blood was not fractionated, and total RNA was taken from it. TCRdb reprocessed the RACE reads with MiXCR, giving one entry per CDR3 protein. Among 100,000 to 150,000 distinct CDR3 sequences listed, about 11% were seen once. The starting material was whole blood, obtained in connection with sensitization to the hapten diphenylcyclopropenone (DPC). The origin of this receptor is a woman aged 45-65 years with alopecia areata. Some clones in this sample may be carry-over from other donors' samples.

The CDR3 sequence: CASSSRGRGEQFF. CDR3 sequence (DNA): TGTGCCAGCAGCTCACGGGGGCGGGGTGAGCAGTTCTTC. The chain couples TRBV7-8 to TRBJ2-1; D may match TRBD1 or TRBD2 (6 bases each). There are 13 residues in the CDR3. With 4 bases removed from V and 9 bases from J, the gap between germline ends came to 13 bases. Germline V gives CDR1 SGHVS, CDR2 FQNEAQ.